The 28 T cell receptor beta chains below were found in one sample sequenced in a study of T cell changes during pregnancy in multiple sclerosis (dated by TCRdb to between 2017 and 2020). Library creation used the immunoSEQ multiplex PCR assay. Here the immuneACCESS table is served through TCRdb, limited to in-frame sequences with V and J called. Missing clones are a known gap in these copies; in checked studies unresolved V genes cover under half, and the rest lacks a known reason. A total of about 44,000 clones appear in this sample, 95% to 97% of them only once. The ten largest make up 0.89% of the sample. This specimen was peripheral blood, taken in the second trimester of pregnancy. The receptors were sampled from a female donor with multiple sclerosis, enrolled in a pregnancy study.

The chain has TRBV6-6 and TRBJ2-7; 11 nucleotides align to TRBD1. CDR3 size: 16 residues. CDR1 and CDR2 from the germline V gene are MNHNY and SVGAGI (reference sequence). V lost 4 bases, J lost 1 base, and 6 bases stayed unmatched. DNA for the CDR3: TGTGCCAGCAGTTCGAGGACAGGGGGCTTATCCTACGAGCAGTACTTC. Its protein product is CASSSRTGGLSYEQYF.

This chain joins TRBV5-1 and TRBJ2-2, with TRBD1 as a possible D gene (6 bases). The V end was cut by 4 bases, the J end by 1 base, with 14 bases between. Germline-derived CDR1 and CDR2 are SGHRS and YFSETQ. This CDR3 contains 16 residues. The CDR3 reads CASSAQDSLNTGELFF. The CDR3 nucleotides are TGCGCCAGCAGCGCACAGGACAGCCTGAACACCGGGGAGCTGTTTTTT. Together with reference TRBV5-1 and TRBJ2-2, the CDR3 gives the full variable domain: KAGVTQTPRYLIKTRGQQVTLSCSPISGHRSVSWYQQTPGQGLQFLFEYFSETQRNKGNFPGRFSGRQFSNSRSEMNVSTLELGDSALYLCASSAQDSLNTGELFFGEGSRLTVL.

V and J are TRBV4-3 and TRBJ1-2; D unclear. There are 17 residues in the CDR3. In germline, CDR1 is LGHNA, CDR2 YSLEER. Trimming removed 0 bases at V and 5 bases at J, with 19 bases between. The chain's CDR3 is CASSQDAPPGSLYGYTF. The CDR3 DNA reads as TGCGCCAGCAGCCAAGATGCCCCCCCCGGGTCTCTGTATGGCTACACCTTC.

The genes are TRBV18 and TRBJ1-2; D gene unclear. From germline, CDR1 is KGHSH and CDR2 LQKENI. Between the trimmed V and J ends, which lost 3 bases and 2 bases, there was a span of 7 bases. There are 13 residues in the CDR3. The CDR3 loop is CASSPGRNYGYTF. The DNA of the CDR3 is TGTGCCAGCTCACCGGGCAGGAACTATGGCTACACCTTC.

J is TRBJ1-1 and V is TRBV5-8; the D is unclear. The germline CDR1 and CDR2 sequences are SGHTS and YDEGEE. Deletions cut 4 bases from V and 4 bases from J, with 11 bases between. The CDR3 contains 13 residues. The CDR3: CASSPRPGTEAFF. The CDR3 DNA follows: TGTGCCAGCAGCCCGAGGCCCGGCACTGAAGCTTTCTTT.

This chain uses TRBV7-9 with TRBJ1-2; D call uncertain. Germline CDR1 is SEHNR and CDR2 is FQNEAQ (reference sequence). The CDR3 runs 16 residues. V was pared by 5 bases and J by 7 bases, with 23 bases between. The CDR3 nucleotides read TGTGCCAGCAGCCCCTGGAGGAGAACCCTTAGCTCTGGCTACACCTTC. This sequence encodes CASSPWRRTLSSGYTF.

This clone came up once. The rearrangement joins TRBV5-5 to TRBJ1-2; tentatively, D is TRBD1 (6 bases). The CDR3 totals 15 residues. Germline values: CDR1 SGHKS, CDR2 YYEKEE (reference sequence). Trimming shortened V by 4 bases and J by 1 base, and 14 bases separated the two germline ends. The CDR3 is CASSLTGTLNYGYTF. DNA for the CDR3: TGTGCCAGCAGCCTCACAGGGACCCTTAACTATGGCTACACCTTC.

The chain carries TRBV27 and TRBJ1-1; TRBD1 matches at 8 bases. V lost 6 bases to trimming and J lost 5 bases; unmatched junction nucleotides: 11. Germline V gene sequence: CDR1 MNHEY, CDR2 SMNVEV (reference sequence). The length of the CDR3 is 15 residues. CDR3 sequence (DNA): TGTGCCAGCAGCTACAGGGGGGCAAGGTCGACTGAAGCTTTCTTT. Translated: CASSYRGARSTEAFF.

The chain carries TRBV13 and TRBJ2-1, with D perhaps TRBD1 (6 bases). Germline assignment: CDR1 PRHDT and CDR2 FYEKMQ (reference sequence). V was pared by 2 bases and J by 7 bases, with 15 bases between. The CDR3 length is 15 residues. The CDR3 here is CASSLRGSTGNEQFF. In DNA form, the CDR3 reads TGTGCCAGCAGCTTAAGAGGGAGTACAGGGAATGAGCAGTTCTTC.

As to this clone: One end of the junction fails to match germline, which may point to a read error. The chain uses TRBV10-1 and TRBJ2-7; 7 nucleotides agree with TRBD1. This CDR3 spans 14 amino acids. Germline lookup yields CDR1 WNHNN and CDR2 SYGVQD (reference sequence). CDR3 loop: CASSQQGPPVGRGF. The CDR3 bases are TGCGCCAGCAGTCAACAGGGGCCGCCTGTGGGACGGGGTTTC.

The chain couples TRBV4-2 to TRBJ1-4; TRBD1 aligns across 7 bases. CDR3 length equals 15 residues. Per germline, CDR1 LGHNA and CDR2 YNFKEQ. The trim removed 4 bases at V and 5 bases at J, leaving 7 bases unmatched. The CDR3 reads CASSLLGQQNEKLFF. The CDR3 coding sequence is TGTGCCAGCAGCCTCCTGGGACAGCAAAATGAAAAACTGTTTTTT.

This chain links TRBV4-1 with TRBJ2-7, with 8 bases identical to TRBD2. The CDR3 runs to 15 residues. From germline, CDR1 is MGHRA and CDR2 YSYEKL. Trimming at V came to 4 bases and at J to 5 bases, leaving 10 bases not matched to a gene. CDR3 region: CASSLSLSGSHEQYF. Here the CDR3 DNA reads TGCGCCAGCAGCCTGTCATTGAGCGGGAGTCACGAGCAGTACTTC.

The J gene is TRBJ2-3, the V gene TRBV2, with 7 nucleotides matching TRBD2. CDR1 is SNHLY and CDR2 is FYNNEI in the germline V gene. Trimming removed 8 bases from V and 8 bases from J; junction bases left unmatched: 4. This CDR3 spans 11 amino acids. The DNA for the CDR3 is TGTGCCAGCGGCGGACTAGTTACGCAGTATTTT. This codes for CASGGLVTQYF.

The V call is TRBV7-2, the J call TRBJ2-7; TRBD1 matches 7 bases. Unmatched junction bases numbered 6, after V lost 5 bases and J lost 5 bases. The germline gives CDR1 SGHTA, CDR2 FQGNSA. The CDR3 spans 13 residues. This chain's CDR3 is CASSRQGTDEQYF. The CDR3 DNA reads TGTGCCAGCAGCCGACAGGGTACTGACGAGCAGTACTTC.

This clone was counted a single time. The gene calls are TRBV21-1 and TRBJ1-5; the DNA was not used to check the table's D call, TRBD1. TRBV21-1 is marked as a pseudogene. The CDR3 is made up of 17 amino acids. The CDR3 nucleotides read TGTGCCAGCAGCGAAAGGCGGATACAGGGGCGGGATCAGCCCCAGCATTTT. Protein sequence: CASSERRIQGRDQPQHF.

The genes are TRBV12-5 and TRBJ1-6, with TRBD1 as a possible D gene (5 bases). The germline CDR1 and CDR2 sequences are LGHNT and FRNRAP. The CDR3 is made up of 18 amino acids. The V end was cut by 4 bases, the J end by 10 bases, with 26 bases between. The CDR3 DNA is TGTGCTAGTGGTTCCACTACTCAGGGTTTATCCAGGAACTCACCCCTCCACTTT. Amino acid sequence: CASGSTTQGLSRNSPLHF.

The V call is TRBV5-5, the J call TRBJ2-5; no clear D. There are 14 residues in the CDR3. V lost 0 bases, J lost 1 base, and 7 bases lay in between. CDR1 and CDR2 (germline): SGHKS, YYEKEE (reference sequence). The CDR3 reads CASSLGSFQETQYF. The CDR3 nucleotides read TGTGCCAGCAGCTTGGGGAGCTTCCAAGAGACCCAGTACTTC. Full variable domain (missing parts from reference TRBV5-5 and TRBJ2-5): DAGVTQSPTHLIKTRGQQVTLRCSPISGHKSVSWYQQVLGQGPQFIFQYYEKEERGRGNFPDRFSARQFPNYSSELNVNALLLGDSALYLCASSLGSFQETQYFGPGTRLLVL.

The genes are TRBV11-3 and TRBJ2-6; 9 nucleotides line up with TRBD1. Germline V CDR1 and CDR2: SGHNT, YENEEA. The CDR3 spans 16 residues. Unmatched junction bases numbered 2, after V lost 5 bases and J lost 0 bases. The CDR3 loop reads CASSPGQGSGANVLTF. CDR3 bases: TGTGCCAGCAGCCCGGGACAGGGCTCTGGGGCCAACGTCCTGACTTTC.

The chain is built from TRBV27 and TRBJ2-5; the match to TRBD1 covers 11 bases. This CDR3 region has 18 residues. Germline CDR1 reads MNHEY; CDR2 reads SMNVEV (reference sequence). The CDR3, as DNA: TGTGTCTCCGGGACAGGGGGTGAGCGGTTGGAATCGCAAGAGACCCAGTACTTC. Its translation: CVSGTGGERLESQETQYF.

The V call is TRBV10-1, the J call TRBJ2-7, with D possibly matching TRBD2 (5 bases). Trimming removed 8 bases at V and 7 bases at J, with 18 bases between. The CDR3 contains 13 residues. Germline V gene data show CDR1 as WNHNN and CDR2 as SYGVQD (reference sequence). CDR3 loop: CASARGPGGEQYF. DNA of the CDR3: TGCGCCAGCGCCCGAGGACCAGGCGGGGAGCAGTACTTC.

The genes are TRBV11-2 and TRBJ2-3; TRBD2 matches 9 bases. This CDR3 spans 15 amino acids. With V trimmed by 7 bases and J by 2 bases, 7 bases remained unmatched. Per the germline V gene, CDR1 is SGHAT and CDR2 is FQNNGV. The CDR3 here is CASTIAGATTDTQYF. As DNA, the CDR3 is TGTGCCAGCACCATAGCGGGGGCGACCACAGATACGCAGTATTTT.

The V call is TRBV6-6, the J call TRBJ2-7; 10 nucleotides align to TRBD1. The CDR3 loop spans 15 amino acids. With V trimmed by 5 bases and J by 3 bases, 7 bases remained unmatched. In germline, CDR1 is MNHNY, CDR2 SVGAGI (reference sequence). The CDR3 DNA reads as TGTGCCAGCAGTCATCGACAGGGGGCGGGCTACGAGCAGTACTTC. It is translated as CASSHRQGAGYEQYF.

The rearrangement uses TRBV10-3 and TRBJ2-3; 9 bases fit TRBD2. Germline V gene lookup returns CDR1 ENHRY and CDR2 SYGVKD. Unmatched junction bases numbered 6, after V lost 10 bases and J lost 4 bases. The CDR3 sequence is 13 residues long. CDR3 coding DNA: TGTGCCAGCAAGCGGGAGGCCCCAGATACGCAGTATTTT. Protein product: CASKREAPDTQYF.

CDR3 coding DNA: TGTGCCAGCAGCAATCTAGCGGGAGGGGGCAATGAGCAGTTCTTC. Amino acids: CASSNLAGGGNEQFF. The chain carries TRBV11-1 and TRBJ2-1, with 12 nucleotides matching TRBD2. This CDR3 is 15 amino acids long. CDR1 is SGHAT and CDR2 is FQDESV in the germline V gene (reference sequence). V trimming: 5 bases; J trimming: 6 bases; junction bases outside the gene matches: 5.

The V gene is TRBV5-4, the J gene TRBJ2-1, with 14 bases lining up with TRBD2. Germline lookup yields CDR1 SGHNT and CDR2 YYREEE (reference sequence). The CDR3 consists of 16 residues. Trimming removed 3 bases from V and 11 bases from J; junction bases left unmatched: 10. CDR3 in DNA: TGTGCCAGCAGCTCCCGGACTAGCGGGAGGATGCAGCAGCAGTTCTTC. Amino acids: CASSSRTSGRMQQQFF.

The chain employs TRBV7-8 and TRBJ2-1; D may be TRBD2 (7 bases). CDR3 length: 18 amino acids. From germline, CDR1 is SGHVS and CDR2 FQNEAQ. Trimming removed 0 bases at V and 1 base at J, with 16 bases between. CDR3 nucleotide sequence: TGTGCCAGCAGCTTAGCGCATATTAGGGGGGGTTCCTACAATGAGCAGTTCTTC. Its translation is CASSLAHIRGGSYNEQFF.

This sequence joins TRBV7-9 and TRBJ2-7; 10 nucleotides agree with TRBD2. The CDR3 spans 16 residues. Germline CDR1 and CDR2: SEHNR and FQNEAQ (reference sequence). Trimming cost V 5 bases and J 6 bases; bases outside gene matches: 13. In DNA, the CDR3 is TGTGCCAGCAGCAACTACTTAGCGGGAGGCCCCGGCGAGCAGTACTTC. Translating it yields CASSNYLAGGPGEQYF.

A few counts support this clone. This sequence joins TRBV4-1 and TRBJ2-5; tentative D call: TRBD2 (5 bases). CDR3 length: 15 amino acids. V lost 0 bases and J 5 bases, leaving 13 bases between the germline ends. Germline values: CDR1 MGHRA, CDR2 YSYEKL. CDR3 nucleotide sequence: TGCGCCAGCAGCCAAGATCCGGGATCGGGGGAGACCCAGTACTTC. Its translation: CASSQDPGSGETQYF.